This TCR beta chain was identified in a study of T cell responses to AZD1222 COVID-19 vaccine. The method was immunoSEQ multiplex PCR; TCRdb's version includes in-frame clones alone and lacks a portion of them. This table holds about 140,000 clones, 92% found once. In regard to this clone: Antigen: not known.

Whole-study findings and limits: Repertoire collection took place solely once the T cell response had peaked.

The CDR3 totals 15 residues. Germline CDR1 SGHVS, CDR2 FNYEAQ. V was trimmed by 5 bases and J by 0 bases, leaving 11 bases between them. V usage is TRBV7-6 and J usage is TRBJ1-5, with D perhaps matching TRBD1 (5 bases). The TCR comes from an adult in good health. The specimen comprised peripheral blood, sampled on day 0 of AZD1222 vaccination. The CDR3 region is CASSPAGDSNQPQHF. The CDR3 nucleotides are TGTGCCAGCAGCCCCGCGGGGGATAGCAATCAGCCCCAGCATTTT.